These 25 T cell receptor beta chains were sequenced from one sample in a study of blood T cell repertoires in COVID-19. Only in-frame clones appear in the TCRdb table, and some are missing; sequencing was by immunoSEQ multiplex PCR. Of around 98,000 clones in the sample, 82% are singletons; the top ten hold under 13%. The sample taken for sequencing was peripheral blood. The receptors derive from a man between 65 and 85 years old with active or convalescent COVID-19.

The gene calls are TRBV19 and TRBJ2-3; D not resolved. This CDR3 is 13 amino acids long. Between the trimmed V and J ends, which lost 6 bases and 2 bases, there was a span of 9 bases. CDR1 and CDR2 (germline): LNHDA, SQIVND (reference sequence). The CDR3 DNA reads as TGTGCCAGTAGCCAACATTACACAGATACGCAGTATTTT. As protein: CASSQHYTDTQYF. Drawing the rest from reference TRBV19 and TRBJ2-3, the complete variable domain is DGGITQSPKYLFRKEGQNVTLSCEQNLNHDAMYWYRQDPGQGLRLIYYSQIVNDFQKGDIAEGYSVSREKKESFPLTVTSAQKNPTAFYLCASSQHYTDTQYFGPGTRLTVL.

The CDR3 coding sequence is TGTGCCTGGAGTGCGCGGGGGGCCATATACAATGAGCAGTTCTTC. Its translation: CAWSARGAIYNEQFF. J is TRBJ2-1 and V is TRBV30; 8 positions agree with TRBD2. With 1 base clipped from V and 4 bases from J, the junction kept 6 bases outside the gene matches. From germline, CDR1 is GTSNPN and CDR2 SVGIG (reference sequence). The CDR3 runs 15 residues.

The V call is TRBV7-9, the J call TRBJ1-1, with 7 bases fitting TRBD1. Germline CDR1 and CDR2: SEHNR and FQNEAQ (reference sequence). CDR3 length: 15 amino acids. V lost 5 bases, J lost 3 bases, and 9 bases stayed unmatched. In DNA form, the CDR3 reads TGTGCCAGCAGCCCGGACAGGACGGTCGACACTGAAGCTTTCTTT. This translates into CASSPDRTVDTEAFF.

The chain couples TRBV10-2 to TRBJ2-7; TRBD2 matches at 8 bases. Germline CDR1 reads WSHSY; CDR2 reads SAAADI. This CDR3 is built from 13 residues. Trimming took 8 bases from V and 2 from J; bases not matched to a gene: 5. The CDR3 DNA is TGCGCCAGCGGGTCGGGGGGGCCCTACGAGCAGTACTTC. It codes for CASGSGGPYEQYF.

This clone was seen just once. V and J are TRBV7-8 and TRBJ2-3, with TRBD1 matching 10 bases. The germline V gene has CDR1 SGHVS and CDR2 FQNEAQ. CDR3 length equals 16 residues. The ends lost 5 bases at V and 1 base at J; junction bases unmatched: 6. The CDR3: CASSAPGTGGTDTQYF. The CDR3 DNA sequence: TGTGCCAGCAGCGCACCCGGGACAGGGGGCACAGATACGCAGTATTTT. Together with reference TRBV7-8 and TRBJ2-3, the CDR3 gives the full variable domain: GAGVSQSPRYKVAKRGQDVALRCDPISGHVSLFWYQQALGQGPEFLTYFQNEAQLDKSGLPSDRFFAERPEGSVSTLKIQRTQQEDSAVYLCASSAPGTGGTDTQYFGPGTRLTVL.

The chain combines TRBV7-8 with TRBJ2-1; 7 nucleotides match TRBD2. Germline CDR1 is SGHVS and CDR2 is FQNEAQ. CDR3 length equals 12 residues. The J segment lost 9 bases and the V segment lost 5 bases, leaving 4 bases of the junction unmatched. The CDR3 reads CASSRTGGEQFF. CDR3 coding DNA: TGTGCCAGCAGCCGCACGGGGGGTGAGCAGTTCTTC.

The rearrangement joins TRBV4-2 to TRBJ1-6; D remains unclear. Germline assignment: CDR1 LGHNA and CDR2 YNFKEQ. Trimming took 0 bases from V and 0 from J, leaving 15 bases between them. CDR3 size: 19 residues. CDR3 region: CASSQDELAVSSYNSPLHF. The CDR3 region has the DNA TGTGCCAGCAGCCAAGATGAATTGGCAGTAAGCTCCTATAATTCACCCCTCCACTTT.

The gene calls are TRBV7-6 and TRBJ2-5, with TRBD2 matching over 7 bases. The ends lost 1 base at V and 0 bases at J; junction bases unmatched: 5. Germline assignment: CDR1 SGHVS and CDR2 FNYEAQ. This CDR3 has 16 amino acids. For the CDR3, the DNA is TGTGCCAGCAGCTTAGGGAGCGGGGCGTACCAAGAGACCCAGTACTTC. It translates to CASSLGSGAYQETQYF. Drawing the rest from reference TRBV7-6 and TRBJ2-5, the complete variable domain is GAGVSQSPRYKVTKRGQDVALRCDPISGHVSLYWYRQALGQGPEFLTYFNYEAQQDKSGLPNDRFSAERPEGSISTLTIQRTEQRDSAMYRCASSLGSGAYQETQYFGPGTRLLVL.

This clone was seen only once. The chain links TRBV18 to TRBJ2-4, with D possibly matching TRBD1 (5 bases). The CDR3 runs 14 residues. The ends were cut back, 6 bases at V and 8 bases at J, with 17 bases in the middle. Germline V gene data show CDR1 as KGHSH and CDR2 as LQKENI. In DNA form, the CDR3 reads TGTGCCAGCTCCCCCGGTGGGGCGAAAGACATTCAGTACTTC. Its translation is CASSPGGAKDIQYF.

This chain connects TRBV11-3 to TRBJ2-7; maybe TRBD1 (6 bases). CDR3 length: 15 amino acids. Trimming cost V 4 bases and J 0 bases, with 13 bases left between them. CDR1 SGHNT and CDR2 YENEEA come from the germline V gene. The CDR3 coding sequence is TGTGCCAGCAGCTCATACCGGGACAACTCCTACGAGCAGTACTTC. This gives the protein CASSSYRDNSYEQYF. The complete variable domain, with remaining parts taken from reference TRBV11-3 and TRBJ2-7, reads EAGVVQSPRYKIIEKKQPVAFWCNPISGHNTLYWYLQNLGQGPELLIRYENEEAVDDSQLPKDRFSAERLKGVDSTLKIQPAELGDSAVYLCASSSYRDNSYEQYFGPGTRLTVT.

This clone was recorded once. The rearrangement links TRBV27 to TRBJ2-2; D is undetermined. Per germline, CDR1 MNHEY and CDR2 SMNVEV (reference sequence). Trimming shortened V by 6 bases and J by 6 bases, and 11 bases separated the two germline ends. The CDR3 is 13 residues long. The CDR3 reads CASSGIRPGELFF. CDR3 nucleotides: TGTGCCAGCAGCGGCATCAGGCCCGGGGAGCTGTTTTTT.

V usage is TRBV15 and J usage is TRBJ2-7; 7 bases agree with TRBD1. The V segment lost 4 bases and the J segment 3 bases; nucleotides outside the gene matches: 3. This CDR3 spans 13 amino acids. Germline V gene sequence: CDR1 LNHNV, CDR2 YYDKDF (reference sequence). This CDR3 is CATSIGTDYEQYF. The CDR3 DNA is TGTGCCACCAGCATTGGGACAGACTACGAGCAGTACTTC.

For the CDR3, the DNA is TGTGCCAGCTCACCGACAGGGGAGGGTCAGCCCCAGCATTTT. Amino acids: CASSPTGEGQPQHF. This chain uses TRBV18 with TRBJ1-5; 8 bases are shared with TRBD1. With V trimmed by 3 bases and J by 6 bases, 4 bases remained unmatched. The CDR3 has 14 residues. Germline loops: CDR1 KGHSH, CDR2 LQKENI.

For the CDR3, the DNA is TGTGCCAGCAGCCTTCGGACTAGCTACCACAATGAGCAGTTCTTC. Translated, it gives CASSLRTSYHNEQFF. The V and J genes are TRBV11-3 and TRBJ2-1; 8 bases agree with TRBD2. CDR1 is SGHNT, CDR2 YENEEA, per germline. This CDR3 is 15 amino acids long. V lost 5 bases, J lost 5 bases, and 8 bases stayed unmatched.

The chain employs TRBV28 and TRBJ1-4; 11 bases line up with TRBD1. V trimming: 2 bases; J trimming: 7 bases; junction bases outside the gene matches: 3. CDR3 length: 15 residues. Germline assignment: CDR1 MDHEN and CDR2 SYDVKM. The CDR3 nucleotides are TGTGCCAGCAGTTTACGGACAGGGGGCGGTGAAAAACTGTTTTTT. This gives the protein CASSLRTGGGEKLFF. Complete variable domain (other parts from reference TRBV28 and TRBJ1-4): DVKVTQSSRYLVKRTGEKVFLECVQDMDHENMFWYRQDPGLGLRLIYFSYDVKMKEKGDIPEGYSVSREKKERFSLILESASTNQTSMYLCASSLRTGGGEKLFFGSGTQLSVL.

This clone has a single count. This chain links TRBV14 with TRBJ2-1; 7 bases are a match to TRBD1. From germline, CDR1 is SGHDN and CDR2 FVKESK. The junction had 7 bases not matched to a gene; V was cut back by 6 bases and J by 2 bases. The length of the CDR3 is 15 residues. The CDR3 DNA reads TGTGCCAGCAGACTCCGGGACAGACCCTACAATGAGCAGTTCTTC. This gives the protein CASRLRDRPYNEQFF.

The chain has TRBV7-9 and TRBJ2-7, with a possible D match to TRBD2 (5 bases). Germline-derived CDR1 and CDR2 are SEHNR and FQNEAQ (reference sequence). V was trimmed by 10 bases and J by 4 bases, leaving 8 bases between them. The CDR3 is 10 residues long. The DNA for the CDR3 is TGTGCCACCGGGATTTACGAGCAGTACTTC. It is translated as CATGIYEQYF.

The gene calls are TRBV6-2 or TRBV6-3 and TRBJ1-2; 8 nucleotides align to TRBD1. The junction had 4 bases not matched to a gene; V was cut back by 2 bases and J by 2 bases. This CDR3 comprises 15 residues. The germline V gene encodes CDR1 MNHEY and CDR2 SVGEGT. The CDR3: CASSYRDRPNYGYTF. CDR3 nucleotide sequence: TGTGCCAGCAGTTACAGGGACAGGCCCAACTATGGCTACACCTTC.

The rearrangement uses TRBV7-8 and TRBJ1-2, with a weak D call TRBD1 (5 bases). Trimming removed 6 bases from V and 4 bases from J, with 12 bases in between. The germline V gene has CDR1 SGHVS and CDR2 FQNEAQ. CDR3 length equals 13 residues. CDR3 loop: CASRPYGAYGYTF. The CDR3 region has the DNA TGTGCCAGCAGACCGTATGGGGCCTATGGCTACACCTTC.

The J gene is TRBJ1-6, the V gene TRBV5-4, with TRBD1 as a possible D gene (6 bases). The CDR3 has 15 residues. Per the germline V gene, CDR1 is SGHNT and CDR2 is YYREEE (reference sequence). The ends were cut back, 4 bases at V and 7 bases at J, with 15 bases in the middle. The CDR3 here is CASSVTGIYNSPLHF. The CDR3 DNA is TGTGCCAGCAGCGTCACAGGGATCTACAATTCACCCCTCCACTTT.

The rearrangement links TRBV30 to TRBJ1-5; TRBD1 matches at 10 bases. The CDR3 spans 15 residues. The germline V gene has CDR1 GTSNPN and CDR2 SVGIG (reference sequence). After removal of 0 bases from V and 5 bases from J, the junction contained 4 bases not matched to a gene. The CDR3 nucleotides are TGTGCCTGGAGTGTAACCGGGACAGGGGATCAGCCCCAGCATTTT. Amino acid sequence: CAWSVTGTGDQPQHF. Drawing the rest from reference TRBV30 and TRBJ1-5, the complete variable domain is SQTIHQWPATLVQPVGSPLSLECTVEGTSNPNLYWYRQAAGRGLQLLFYSVGIGQISSEVPQNLSASRPQDRQFILSSKKLLLSDSGFYLCAWSVTGTGDQPQHFGDGTRLSIL.

The rearrangement uses TRBV15 and TRBJ2-1; 7 nucleotides match TRBD2. The junction had 4 bases not matched to a gene; V was cut back by 0 bases and J by 5 bases. In germline, CDR1 is LNHNV, CDR2 YYDKDF (reference sequence). The CDR3 totals 15 residues. The CDR3 DNA is TGTGCCACCAGCAGAGATTGGGGGGGGGACAATGAGCAGTTCTTC. Residues: CATSRDWGGDNEQFF. Supplemented by reference TRBV15 and TRBJ2-1, the full variable domain reads DAMVIQNPRYQVTQFGKPVTLSCSQTLNHNVMYWYQQKSSQAPKLLFHYYDKDFNNEADTPDNFQSRRPNTSFCFLDIRSPGLGDTAMYLCATSRDWGGDNEQFFGPGTRLTVL.

This chain joins TRBV20-1 and TRBJ1-2, with TRBD1 identical over 7 bases. The V gene's germline CDR1 is DFQATT and CDR2 SNEGSKA (reference sequence). The CDR3 length is 11 residues. After removal of 7 bases from V and 3 bases from J, the junction contained 2 bases not matched to a gene. The CDR3, as DNA: TGCAGTGGCAGGGGGGACTATGGCTACACCTTC. The encoded protein is CSGRGDYGYTF.

This chain links TRBV7-8 with TRBJ1-1; the match to TRBD1 covers 8 bases. In germline, CDR1 is SGHVS, CDR2 FQNEAQ. This CDR3 contains 13 residues. Trimming cost V 4 bases and J 7 bases; bases outside gene matches: 5. The DNA of the CDR3 is TGTGCCAGCAGCTCACGGACAGGGAGTGAAGCTTTCTTT. Amino acid sequence: CASSSRTGSEAFF. Together with reference TRBV7-8 and TRBJ1-1, the CDR3 gives the full variable domain: GAGVSQSPRYKVAKRGQDVALRCDPISGHVSLFWYQQALGQGPEFLTYFQNEAQLDKSGLPSDRFFAERPEGSVSTLKIQRTQQEDSAVYLCASSSRTGSEAFFGQGTRLTVV.

The chain recombines TRBV18 with TRBJ2-3; tentative D call: TRBD1 (6 bases). CDR3 length: 15 amino acids. The germline V gene has CDR1 KGHSH and CDR2 LQKENI. Between the trimmed V and J ends, which lost 4 bases and 2 bases, there was a span of 13 bases. The CDR3 DNA reads as TGTGCCAGCTCACTTCTACAGGGTTACACAGATACGCAGTATTTT. This translates into CASSLLQGYTDTQYF.